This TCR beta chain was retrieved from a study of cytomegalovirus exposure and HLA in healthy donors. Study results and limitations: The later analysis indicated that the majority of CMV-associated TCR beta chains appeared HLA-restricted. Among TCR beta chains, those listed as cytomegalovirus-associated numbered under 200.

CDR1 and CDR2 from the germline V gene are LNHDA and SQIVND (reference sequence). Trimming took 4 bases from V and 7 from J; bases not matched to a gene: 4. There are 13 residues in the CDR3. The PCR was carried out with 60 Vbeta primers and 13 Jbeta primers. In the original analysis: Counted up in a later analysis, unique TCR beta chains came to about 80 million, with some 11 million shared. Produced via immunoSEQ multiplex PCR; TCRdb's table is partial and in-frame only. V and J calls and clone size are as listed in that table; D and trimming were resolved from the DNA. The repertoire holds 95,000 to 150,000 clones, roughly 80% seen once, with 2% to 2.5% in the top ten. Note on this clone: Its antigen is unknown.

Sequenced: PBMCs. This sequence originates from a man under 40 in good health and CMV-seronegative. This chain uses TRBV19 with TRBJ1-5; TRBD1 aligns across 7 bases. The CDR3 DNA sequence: TGTGCCAGTAGTAAAGACAGGGTGCAGCCCCAGCATTTT. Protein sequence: CASSKDRVQPQHF.